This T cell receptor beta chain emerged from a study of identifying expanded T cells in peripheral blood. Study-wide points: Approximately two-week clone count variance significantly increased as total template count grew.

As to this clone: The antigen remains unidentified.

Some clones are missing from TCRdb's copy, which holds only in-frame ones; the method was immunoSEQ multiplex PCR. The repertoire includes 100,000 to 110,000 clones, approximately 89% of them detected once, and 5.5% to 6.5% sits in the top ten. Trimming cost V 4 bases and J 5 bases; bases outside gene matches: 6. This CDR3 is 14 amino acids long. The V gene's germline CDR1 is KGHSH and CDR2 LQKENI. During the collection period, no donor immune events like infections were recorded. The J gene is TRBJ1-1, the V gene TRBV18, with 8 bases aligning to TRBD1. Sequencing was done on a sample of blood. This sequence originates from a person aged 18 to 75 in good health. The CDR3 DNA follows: TGTGCCAGCTCACTGTCACAGGGGGATACTGAAGCTTTCTTT. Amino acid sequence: CASSLSQGDTEAFF.